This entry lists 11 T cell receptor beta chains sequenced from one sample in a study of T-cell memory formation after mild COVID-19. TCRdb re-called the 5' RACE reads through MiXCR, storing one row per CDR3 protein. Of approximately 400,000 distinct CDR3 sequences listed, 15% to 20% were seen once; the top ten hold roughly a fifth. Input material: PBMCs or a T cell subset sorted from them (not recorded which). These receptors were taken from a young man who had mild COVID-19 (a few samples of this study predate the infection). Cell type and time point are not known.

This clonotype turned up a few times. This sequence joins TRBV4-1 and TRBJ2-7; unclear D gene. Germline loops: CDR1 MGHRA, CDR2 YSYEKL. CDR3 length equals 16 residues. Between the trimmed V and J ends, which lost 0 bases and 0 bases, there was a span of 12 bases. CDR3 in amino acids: CASSQELGSSSYEQYF. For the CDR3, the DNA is TGCGCCAGCAGCCAAGAACTCGGATCCAGCTCCTACGAGCAGTACTTC.

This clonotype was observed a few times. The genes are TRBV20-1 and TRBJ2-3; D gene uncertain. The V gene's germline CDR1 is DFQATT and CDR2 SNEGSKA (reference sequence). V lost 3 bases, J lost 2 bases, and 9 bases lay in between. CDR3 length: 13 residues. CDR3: CSASFPDTDTQYF. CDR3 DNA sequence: TGCAGTGCTAGTTTTCCCGACACAGATACGCAGTATTTT.

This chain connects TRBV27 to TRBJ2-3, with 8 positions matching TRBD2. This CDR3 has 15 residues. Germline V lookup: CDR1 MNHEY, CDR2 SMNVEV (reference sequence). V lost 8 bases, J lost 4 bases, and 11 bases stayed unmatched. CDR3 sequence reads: CASSPGGGLADTQYF. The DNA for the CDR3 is TGTGCCAGCTCACCCGGGGGGGGCCTGGCAGATACGCAGTATTTT.

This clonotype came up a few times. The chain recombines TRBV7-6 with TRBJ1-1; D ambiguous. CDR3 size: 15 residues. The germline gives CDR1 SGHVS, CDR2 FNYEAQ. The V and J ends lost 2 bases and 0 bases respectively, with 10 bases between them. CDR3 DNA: TGTGCCAGCAGCTTAAATCCAGATATGAACACTGAAGCTTTCTTT. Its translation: CASSLNPDMNTEAFF.

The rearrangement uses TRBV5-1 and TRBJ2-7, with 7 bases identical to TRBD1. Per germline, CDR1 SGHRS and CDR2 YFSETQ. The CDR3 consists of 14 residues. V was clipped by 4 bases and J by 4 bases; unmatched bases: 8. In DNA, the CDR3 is TGCGCCAGCAGCCCGTCGGGACAGTGGTACGAGCAGTACTTC. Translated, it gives CASSPSGQWYEQYF.

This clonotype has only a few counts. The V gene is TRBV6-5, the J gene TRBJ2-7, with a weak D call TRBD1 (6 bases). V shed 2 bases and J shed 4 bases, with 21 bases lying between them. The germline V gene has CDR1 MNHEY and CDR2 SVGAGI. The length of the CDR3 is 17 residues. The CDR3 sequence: CASSYGNPDSWGYEQYF. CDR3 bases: TGTGCCAGCAGTTACGGGAACCCGGACAGTTGGGGTTACGAGCAGTACTTC.

The chain's CDR3 is CSARDPPMVSQFF. DNA for the CDR3: TGCAGTGCTAGAGACCCCCCGATGGTTTCGCAGTTCTTC. This chain uses TRBV20-1 with TRBJ2-1, with D hard to call. Germline V gene lookup returns CDR1 DFQATT and CDR2 SNEGSKA (reference sequence). The CDR3 runs 13 residues. Trimming took 0 bases from V and 12 from J, leaving 15 bases between them.

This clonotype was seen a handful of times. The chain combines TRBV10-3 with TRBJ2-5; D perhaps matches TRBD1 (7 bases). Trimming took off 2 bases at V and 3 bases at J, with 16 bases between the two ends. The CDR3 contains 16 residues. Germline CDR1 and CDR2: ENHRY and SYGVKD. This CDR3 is CAISEPQGRGEETQYF. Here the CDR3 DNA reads TGTGCCATCAGTGAGCCCCAAGGCAGGGGGGAAGAGACCCAGTACTTC.

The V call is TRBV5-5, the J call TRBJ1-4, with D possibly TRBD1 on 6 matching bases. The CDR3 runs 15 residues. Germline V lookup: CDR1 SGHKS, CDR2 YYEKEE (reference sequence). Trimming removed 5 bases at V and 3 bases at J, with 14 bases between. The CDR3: CASRGPWGPNEKLFF. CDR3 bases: TGTGCCAGCAGGGGACCTTGGGGGCCTAATGAAAAACTGTTTTTT.

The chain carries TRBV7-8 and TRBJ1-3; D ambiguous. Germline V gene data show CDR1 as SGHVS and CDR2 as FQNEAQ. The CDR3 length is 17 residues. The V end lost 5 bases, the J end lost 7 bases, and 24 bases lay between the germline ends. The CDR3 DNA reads TGTGCCAGCAGCCCACGTGGCCGAAAGCCGCTCGGGAACACCATATATTTT. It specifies CASSPRGRKPLGNTIYF.

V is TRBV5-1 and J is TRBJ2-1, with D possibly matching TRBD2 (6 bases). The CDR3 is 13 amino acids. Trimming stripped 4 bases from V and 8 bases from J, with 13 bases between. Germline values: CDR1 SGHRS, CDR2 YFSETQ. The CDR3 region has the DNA TGCGCCAGCAGCGTTACTAGCACCTATGAGCAGTTCTTC. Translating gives CASSVTSTYEQFF.